In its sample, the clone carrying this T cell receptor (beta chain) was seen many times. The antigen remains unidentified. This entry is derived from a study of shared clonotypes between healthy human individuals. The study's findings and limits: Among donors, the sharing of clonotypes was expected to be influenced by sequencing depth.

Here immunoSEQ multiplex PCR was the method, and the copy in TCRdb shows in-frame clones only, minus some. Of some 980,000 clones in the sample, around 80% were seen once. This CDR3 contains 14 residues. Trimming left V 6 bases short and J 3 bases short, with 14 bases between. Germline V CDR1 and CDR2: LNHDA, SQIVND (reference sequence). The chain has TRBV19 and TRBJ1-1, with no clear D. The sequence was collected from a man between 18 and 35 years old in good health. The sequenced material came from memory CD4+ T cells sorted from blood. The subset is: CD45RA-negative fraction. In nucleotides, the CDR3 is TGTGCCAGTAGACTACACGCCTCGGACACTGAAGCTTTCTTT. This codes for CASRLHASDTEAFF.